The 27 T cell receptor beta chains in this list originate from one sample, sequenced in a study of T-cell reconstitution after alpha-beta-depleted transplantation in children. Unique molecular identifiers were built into the TCRbeta library. Via MiXCR, TCRdb re-called the PCR reads, giving one row per CDR3 protein. Among about 130,000 distinct CDR3 sequences listed, more than 9.5% were seen once. The material sequenced was PBMCs, mostly from graft donor cells, taken 180 days after TCRalphabeta/CD19-depleted stem cell transplant. The receptor source for this set is a girl under two years old who had a stem cell transplant for combined immunodeficiency, so the T cells may come from the graft donor.

The chain couples TRBV10-3 to TRBJ2-2; 7 bases map to TRBD2. V was clipped by 0 bases and J by 5 bases; unmatched bases: 9. In germline, CDR1 is ENHRY, CDR2 SYGVKD. The CDR3 runs 17 residues. Written as DNA, the CDR3 is TGTGCCATCAGTGAGTCTGCTAGCGGCAAGGTAACCGGGGAGCTGTTTTTT. Protein sequence: CAISESASGKVTGELFF.

The sample holds a few counts of this clonotype. The genes are TRBV5-1 and TRBJ2-7; D is undetermined. There are 14 residues in the CDR3. In germline, CDR1 is SGHRS, CDR2 YFSETQ. V was pared by 0 bases and J by 4 bases, with 11 bases between. CDR3 region: CASSLGPGPYEQYF. Written as DNA, the CDR3 is TGCGCCAGCAGCTTGGGGCCGGGCCCTTACGAGCAGTACTTC.

The rearrangement joins TRBV7-2 to TRBJ2-1; D unresolved. The germline V and J ends were trimmed by 5 bases and 8 bases, with 16 bases remaining between them. Germline-derived CDR1 and CDR2 are SGHTA and FQGNSA. CDR3 size: 14 residues. CDR3 sequence reads: CASSRSGQYHEQFF. CDR3 bases: TGTGCCAGCAGCCGCAGTGGGCAGTATCATGAGCAGTTCTTC.

This chain uses TRBV5-5 with TRBJ2-7; no clear D. CDR1 is SGHKS, CDR2 YYEKEE, per germline (reference sequence). Trimming left V 2 bases short and J 12 bases short, with 18 bases between. The CDR3 sequence is 13 residues long. CDR3 sequence (DNA): TGTGCCAGCAGCTTCGGCGGCTCTTTTGCCGGGTACTTC. This gives the protein CASSFGGSFAGYF. The entire variable domain, with the rest obtained from reference TRBV5-5 and TRBJ2-7, is as follows: DAGVTQSPTHLIKTRGQQVTLRCSPISGHKSVSWYQQVLGQGPQFIFQYYEKEERGRGNFPDRFSARQFPNYSSELNVNALLLGDSALYLCASSFGGSFAGYFGPGTRLTVT.

The chain links TRBV5-5 to TRBJ1-1; tentatively, D is TRBD1 (6 bases). The CDR3 totals 15 residues. Germline V gene lookup returns CDR1 SGHKS and CDR2 YYEKEE (reference sequence). The V end was cut by 0 bases, the J end by 3 bases, with 12 bases between. The CDR3: CASSLVAGTYTEAFF. As DNA, the CDR3 is TGTGCCAGCAGCTTGGTTGCGGGGACATACACTGAAGCTTTCTTT.

This clonotype was detected only a few times. The rearrangement uses TRBV5-1 and TRBJ2-2, with TRBD1 matching 9 bases. The ends lost 3 bases at V and 7 bases at J; junction bases unmatched: 7. The CDR3 spans 15 residues. Germline CDR1 SGHRS, CDR2 YFSETQ. The CDR3 spells CASSSSRDRVGELFF. In DNA form, the CDR3 reads TGCGCCAGCAGCTCGTCCCGGGACAGGGTCGGGGAGCTGTTTTTT.

The V call is TRBV5-1, the J call TRBJ2-3; TRBD2 matches at 12 bases. J gave up 4 bases and V 4 bases, and 13 bases lay outside the gene matches. The CDR3 runs to 18 residues. CDR1 is SGHRS and CDR2 is YFSETQ in the germline V gene. The CDR3, as DNA: TGCGCCAGCAGCCCGCGAGGACTAGCGGGGTCATCAGCAGATACGCAGTATTTT. Protein: CASSPRGLAGSSADTQYF.

V gene TRBV20-1 combines with J gene TRBJ2-3; 10 bases are shared with TRBD2. The CDR3 loop spans 16 amino acids. The junction had 5 bases not matched to a gene; V was cut back by 0 bases and J by 2 bases. From germline, CDR1 is DFQATT and CDR2 SNEGSKA (reference sequence). CDR3 nucleotide sequence: TGCAGTGCTAGAGATCGGACTAGCGGTTACACAGATACGCAGTATTTT. Encoded protein: CSARDRTSGYTDTQYF.

This clonotype was counted only a few times. The chain couples TRBV27 to TRBJ2-7, with 10 bases lining up with TRBD1. Germline V CDR1 and CDR2: MNHEY, SMNVEV (reference sequence). The CDR3 consists of 14 residues. J gave up 3 bases and V 6 bases, and 5 bases lay outside the gene matches. CDR3 amino acids: CASRETGGYYEQYF. The CDR3 DNA reads as TGTGCCAGCAGGGAGACAGGGGGCTACTACGAGCAGTACTTC.

This clonotype was recorded only once. DNA of the CDR3: TGTGCCTGGAGCAAGGGAAACGGTGAAGCTTTCTTT. Its translation: CAWSKGNGEAFF. The chain uses TRBV30 and TRBJ1-1; no clear D. V lost 3 bases and J 7 bases, leaving 12 bases between the germline ends. Germline V gene lookup returns CDR1 GTSNPN and CDR2 SVGIG (reference sequence). CDR3 size: 12 residues.

Concerning this clonotype: This could be a read error, since a much larger clone is one nucleotide away. The chain combines TRBV7-8 with TRBJ1-5; D remains ambiguous. Germline lookup yields CDR1 SGHVS and CDR2 FQNEAQ. With 5 bases removed from V and 6 bases from J, the gap between germline ends came to 20 bases. This CDR3 is built from 16 residues. CDR3 nucleotide sequence: TGTGCCAGCAGCCCTATCCGGGCGAGAGTAGGTCAGCCCCAGCATTTT. It is translated as CASSPIRARVGQPQHF.

This chain connects TRBV20-1 to TRBJ2-4; 7 bases are shared with TRBD1. With 7 bases clipped from V and 4 bases from J, the junction kept 10 bases outside the gene matches. The germline V gene has CDR1 DFQATT and CDR2 SNEGSKA (reference sequence). The CDR3 runs 14 residues. CDR3 nucleotides: TGCAGTGTCATGACAGGGTGGCGGAAAAACATTCAGTACTTC. Encoded protein: CSVMTGWRKNIQYF.

The chain employs TRBV19 and TRBJ1-1, with no clear D. The length of the CDR3 is 13 residues. CDR1 is LNHDA and CDR2 is SQIVND in the germline V gene (reference sequence). V was clipped by 7 bases and J by 6 bases, with 15 bases between them. CDR3 region: CASMMGYYAEAFF. The DNA of the CDR3 is TGTGCCAGTATGATGGGGTATTATGCTGAAGCTTTCTTT.

The chain combines TRBV6-2 or TRBV6-3 with TRBJ2-2, with D hard to call. The ends were cut back, 7 bases at V and 3 bases at J, with 18 bases in the middle. The CDR3 has 16 amino acids. Germline lookup yields CDR1 MNHEY and CDR2 SVGEGT. CDR3 protein: CASILSGRSHTGELFF. In DNA form, the CDR3 reads TGTGCCAGCATCCTATCCGGACGGAGTCACACCGGGGAGCTGTTTTTT.

This clonotype was counted between two and nine times. The chain uses TRBV18 and TRBJ2-7; a weak D match, TRBD2 (6 bases). This CDR3 is built from 15 residues. V gave up 6 bases and J gave up 4 bases, with 19 bases separating them. Germline loops: CDR1 KGHSH, CDR2 LQKENI. For the CDR3, the DNA is TGTGCCAGCTCTCGCCTCGCGGGACCCCAATACGAGCAGTACTTC. Amino acid sequence: CASSRLAGPQYEQYF.

The genes are TRBV12-3 or TRBV12-4 and TRBJ2-1, with a possible D match to TRBD2 (5 bases). With 3 bases removed from V and 0 bases from J, the gap between germline ends came to 9 bases. The CDR3 is 15 residues long. The CDR3 nucleotides read TGTGCCAGCAGTTTGGTCGGGGACTCCTACAATGAGCAGTTCTTC. The encoded protein is CASSLVGDSYNEQFF.

This clonotype has only a few counts. The CDR3 sequence: CSAREPPGRLNEQFF. For the CDR3, the DNA is TGCAGTGCTAGAGAGCCCCCTGGACGGTTAAATGAGCAGTTCTTC. The genes are TRBV20-1 and TRBJ2-1; no firm D call. The CDR3 extends over 15 amino acids. CDR1 and CDR2 (germline): DFQATT, SNEGSKA (reference sequence). Trimming left V 0 bases short and J 7 bases short, with 16 bases between.

V and J are TRBV7-9 and TRBJ2-1, with D uncertain. This CDR3 comprises 15 residues. Germline lookup yields CDR1 SEHNR and CDR2 FQNEAQ (reference sequence). V lost 2 bases, J lost 5 bases, and 13 bases lay in between. CDR3 sequence (DNA): TGTGCCAGCAGCTTATTAGCCGTCCTAAACAATGAGCAGTTCTTC. The encoded protein is CASSLLAVLNNEQFF.

The chain uses TRBV7-2 and TRBJ1-1; D remains unclear. Between the trimmed V and J ends, which lost 5 bases and 0 bases, there was a span of 13 bases. Germline CDR1 and CDR2: SGHTA and FQGNSA. The CDR3 has 15 amino acids. CDR3 sequence: CASSPLARVNTEAFF. DNA for the CDR3: TGTGCCAGCAGCCCCCTCGCGAGGGTGAACACTGAAGCTTTCTTT.

The gene calls are TRBV11-2 and TRBJ2-3; possible D gene TRBD1, 6 bases. This CDR3 has 13 amino acids. Germline CDR1 and CDR2: SGHAT and FQNNGV. V lost 10 bases and J lost 0, with 11 bases in between. CDR3 amino acids: CATGASSTDTQYF. The CDR3 region has the DNA TGTGCCACAGGGGCGTCTAGCACAGATACGCAGTATTTT.

The V gene is TRBV5-8, the J gene TRBJ1-6, with D perhaps matching TRBD1 (5 bases). Between the trimmed V and J ends, which lost 2 bases and 0 bases, there was a span of 12 bases. The CDR3 is made up of 17 amino acids. Germline loops: CDR1 SGHTS, CDR2 YDEGEE. Written as DNA, the CDR3 is TGTGCCAGCAGCTTCCATAGGGGTAGCTCCTATAATTCACCCCTCCACTTT. Protein: CASSFHRGSSYNSPLHF.

This clonotype came up many times. The rearrangement links TRBV20-1 to TRBJ1-6, with D unclear. This CDR3 has 12 residues. The ends were cut back, 4 bases at V and 13 bases at J, with 14 bases in the middle. The germline V gene has CDR1 DFQATT and CDR2 SNEGSKA (reference sequence). The CDR3 sequence is CSAMGSVMPLHF. The CDR3 coding sequence is TGCAGTGCTATGGGGTCAGTAATGCCCCTCCACTTT.

This clonotype turned up a few times. The genes are TRBV7-9 and TRBJ2-7; the D gene is possibly TRBD2 (6 bases). This CDR3 is built from 16 residues. The V and J ends lost 5 bases and 4 bases respectively, with 21 bases between them. Germline V CDR1 and CDR2: SEHNR, FQNEAQ (reference sequence). In DNA, the CDR3 is TGTGCCAGCAGCCTAGTAAATGCGGGGCAATTGTACGAGCAGTACTTC. Translation: CASSLVNAGQLYEQYF. Full variable domain (remainder filled in from reference TRBV7-9 and TRBJ2-7): DTGVSQNPRHKITKRGQNVTFRCDPISEHNRLYWYRQTLGQGPEFLTYFQNEAQLEKSRLLSDRFSAERPKGSFSTLEIQRTEQGDSAMYLCASSLVNAGQLYEQYFGPGTRLTVT.

The table lists this clonotype with a few counts. The chain combines TRBV30 with TRBJ2-2, with D hard to call. Trimming removed 0 bases from V and 7 bases from J, with 12 bases in between. The CDR3 sequence is 14 residues long. Germline V CDR1 and CDR2: GTSNPN, SVGIG (reference sequence). Here the CDR3 DNA reads TGTGCCTGGAGTGTAGTAGGCTGGGGCGGGGAGCTGTTTTTT. As protein: CAWSVVGWGGELFF.

This clonotype has just a few counts. The chain joins TRBV20-1 to TRBJ1-3, with D unclear. Germline V CDR1 and CDR2: DFQATT, SNEGSKA (reference sequence). The CDR3 extends over 12 amino acids. V dropped 3 bases and J dropped 0 bases, with 3 bases sitting between them. CDR3 in DNA: TGCAGTGCTAGTAACTCTGGAAACACCATATATTTT. This encodes CSASNSGNTIYF.

This clonotype was recorded at least ten times. This rearrangement joins TRBV20-1 to TRBJ2-7; D remains ambiguous. This CDR3 comprises 14 residues. CDR1 is DFQATT and CDR2 is SNEGSKA in the germline V gene (reference sequence). V gave up 6 bases and J gave up 2 bases, with 17 bases separating them. The CDR3 nucleotides are TGCAGTGCCCCGGACCGAGTGTCACCCTACGAGCAGTACTTC. This encodes CSAPDRVSPYEQYF.

Many counts were recorded for this clonotype. The chain uses TRBV6-2 or TRBV6-3 and TRBJ1-5; D is undetermined. V was trimmed by 7 bases and J by 4 bases, leaving 11 bases between them. The germline gives CDR1 MNHEY, CDR2 SVGEGT. CDR3 length: 13 amino acids. CDR3 in DNA: TGTGCCAGCACGATTTGGGCTAATCAGCCCCAGCATTTT. Translation: CASTIWANQPQHF.